This T cell receptor (beta chain) was recovered during a study of blood T cell repertoires in COVID-19. Overall study: The United States, Italy and Spain supplied acute and convalescent COVID-19 samples.

CDR3 length equals 18 residues. CDR1 and CDR2 (germline): SGHTA, FQGNSA. The V and J ends lost 1 base and 0 bases, in that order; junction bases with no gene match: 8. The age range of participants was about 18 to 89 years, with residence in under 30 US areas. This clone was detected once. In the authors' workflow: Reference gene primer amplification gave nucleated cell count estimates. Method: immunoSEQ multiplex PCR; TCRdb's copy keeps in-frame clones and lacks some. V and J calls and clone size are as listed in that table; D and trimming were resolved from the DNA. The sample consists of about 330,000 clones, roughly 90% of them appearing once.

This chain uses TRBV7-2 with TRBJ2-4, with TRBD2 matching over 8 bases. Sequenced: PBMCs or T cells enriched from blood (not recorded which). This TCR derives from a woman in her twenties or thirties who had recovered from COVID-19. This chain's CDR3 is CASSLVVAGSLAKNIQYF. CDR3 coding DNA: TGTGCCAGCAGCTTAGTGGTAGCGGGGAGCCTAGCCAAAAACATTCAGTACTTC. The full variable domain, its missing parts supplied by reference TRBV7-2 and TRBJ2-4, is GAGVSQSPSNKVTEKGKDVELRCDPISGHTALYWYRQSLGQGLEFLIYFQGNSAPDKSGLPSDRFSAERTGGSVSTLTIQRTQQEDSAVYLCASSLVVAGSLAKNIQYFGAGTRLSVL.